This T cell receptor (beta chain) is from a study of cytomegalovirus exposure and HLA in healthy donors. Germline CDR1 is SSHAT and CDR2 is FNYEAQ (reference sequence). Trimming cost V 0 bases and J 5 bases, with 8 bases left between them. The CDR3 length is 14 residues. Clones were read by immunoSEQ multiplex PCR, and TCRdb kept only the in-frame ones, dropping some. Of over 250,000 clones in the sample, 80% to 90% were seen once. Sequenced: PBMCs. This TCR came from a woman between 18 and 30 years old in good health and CMV-seronegative. The genes are TRBV7-7 and TRBJ2-1, with D possibly TRBD2 on 5 matching bases. For the CDR3, the DNA is TGTGCCAGCAGCTTAGCGGGAGTTAACAATGAGCAGTTCTTC. It yields the protein CASSLAGVNNEQFF.